This T cell receptor beta chain is from a study of blood T cells in healthy people across ages (dated by TCRdb to about 2015). Context from the whole study: Template switching captured roughly one uniquely barcoded TCR beta cDNA molecule per two T cells in model experiments. Age-related changes in TCR beta repertoire diversity were measured in the study by deep sequencing normalized with unique cDNA molecular identifiers. The donors were split into four age groups: young (average around 15 years), middle-aged (nearly 40), aged (more than 60) and long-lived (roughly 88). To avoid experimental bias, donors of different ages were spread randomly across the sequencing lanes. The study analyzed two additional independent replicas of 1 million unique cDNA reads from the same blood draw for two donors, one aged 18 to 30 and one aged 80 or older.

Overall study outcomes, separate from this receptor: Compared with the aged group, the long-lived group had more naive CD4+ T cells, fewer expanded clones and increased TCR diversity, a pattern suggesting age selection. As age increased, observed TCR beta diversity per million T cells dropped in a roughly linear way, and a significant reduction was already evident by age about 40. Donor CMV infection status was unknown, potentially confounding age-related changes in expanded clonotypes. A strong correlation was found between observed TCR beta diversity and the percentage of naive T cells measured by flow cytometry. Since profiling was done on bulk unsorted PBMCs, naive and antigen-experienced compartments could not be conclusively compared. Estimates of total diversity from one million sequenced T cells were regarded as lower bounds and underestimates.

In the germline V gene, CDR1 corresponds to SGDLS and CDR2 to YYNGEE. The CDR3 covers 13 residues, taking in both the cysteine and the phenylalanine. The only DNA kept is the CDR3, 39 bases in frame from the first base. V is clipped by 5 bases and J by 6 bases, and the sequence between their germline boundaries is 11 bases long. A word on this clonotype: The antigen it recognizes is unknown. There are no base qualities to consult, and no much larger clone falls within one base.

Library construction relied on 5' RACE. The run used an Illumina HiSeq 2500. A second roughly 6 to 11 cycle PCR used a sample-barcoded 5' primer and a J-beta primer mix. A unique molecular identifier was introduced onto each TCR beta cDNA molecule by a template-switch 5' adaptor carrying 12 random nucleotides. Each sample yielded at least 2.5 million CDR3-containing paired-end reads. First-strand cDNA synthesis was performed from all RNA using the Mint cDNA synthesis kit, with priming by a TRBC-specific oligonucleotide. Following uracil-DNA glycosylase treatment, all cDNA underwent a first 18-cycle PCR with the universal primers M1SS and BC2_uni_R. Concerning the study's data processing: Normalization of each sample was performed by random selection of 1 million high-quality reads, each carrying a distinct molecular identifier. Instead of being binned into consensus sequences, reads with shared molecular identifiers were discarded. MiTCR, with a Q25 quality threshold and the strictest error-elimination algorithm, was used for CDR3 identification, clonotype clustering and error correction. Lower-bound total TCR beta diversity was estimated with a nonparametric unseen species model using Euler transformation. The public sequencing data were trimmed at Q25 with fastp and processed into clonotypes with MiXCR by TCRdb, which kept only in-frame beta chains. Entries are consolidated by CDR3 protein sequence, retaining the most common genes and DNA. TCRdb's processing, not the study's, gives the V and J calls here. This sample comprises more than 700,000 distinct CDR3 sequences, around 50% of them detected only once. The ten largest clones take up 15% to 20% of the sample.

The donors were around 39 Caucasian individuals from Russia, aged roughly 6 to 90 years, who were systemically healthy. Each donor gave 8 to 10 milliliters of peripheral blood, collected into EDTA-treated Vacutainer tubes. PBMCs were isolated by Ficoll-Paque density-gradient centrifugation, with at least 6 million obtained per sample. Total RNA, at least 5 micrograms per sample, was extracted from PBMCs with Trizol reagent. Naive CD45RAhigh/CD27high T cell percentages were measured by flow cytometry on a PBMC aliquot from every donor. Sequencing was carried out using blood. The chain uses TRBV9 and TRBJ2-2; perhaps TRBD2 is the D gene, with 5 bases matching. The source is an elderly man in good health. The CDR3 in this case is CASSEGTAGELFF. Here is the DNA: TGTGCCAGCAGTGAGGGAACCGCCGGGGAGCTGTTTTTT.